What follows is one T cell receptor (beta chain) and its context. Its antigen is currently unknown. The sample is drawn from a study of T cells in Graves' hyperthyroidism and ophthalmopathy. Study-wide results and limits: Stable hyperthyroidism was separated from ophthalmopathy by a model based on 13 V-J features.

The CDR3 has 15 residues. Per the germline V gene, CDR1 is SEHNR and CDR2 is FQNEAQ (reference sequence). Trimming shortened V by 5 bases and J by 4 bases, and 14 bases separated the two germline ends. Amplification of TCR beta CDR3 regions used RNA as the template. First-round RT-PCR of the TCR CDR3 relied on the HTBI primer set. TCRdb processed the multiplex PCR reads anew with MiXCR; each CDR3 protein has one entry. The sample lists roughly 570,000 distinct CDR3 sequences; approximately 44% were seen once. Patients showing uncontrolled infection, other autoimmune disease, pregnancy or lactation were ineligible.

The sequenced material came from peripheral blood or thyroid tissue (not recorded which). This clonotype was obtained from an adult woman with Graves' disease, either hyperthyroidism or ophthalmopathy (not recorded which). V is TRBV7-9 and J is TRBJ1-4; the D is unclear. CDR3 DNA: TGTGCCAGCAGCACGGAGGACGGAAGTAATGAAAAACTGTTTTTT. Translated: CASSTEDGSNEKLFF.